A single sample is the source of the 16 T cell receptor beta chains below, sequenced in a study of blood T cell repertoires in COVID-19. Only in-frame clones appear in the TCRdb table, and some are missing; sequencing was by immunoSEQ multiplex PCR. There are 200,000 to 300,000 clones in the sample; approximately 84% occur only once, and 3% lies in the top ten. Sequenced input: peripheral blood. These receptors came from a woman between 25 and 40 years old who had recovered from COVID-19.

CDR3 nucleotides: TGTGCCACCAGCAGAGATGGGACAGCCCCTGGCGAGCAGTACTTC. Translation gives CATSRDGTAPGEQYF. The chain has TRBV15 and TRBJ2-7; 7 nucleotides line up with TRBD1. The CDR3 spans 15 residues. Trimming took 0 bases from V and 6 from J; bases not matched to a gene: 8. Germline-derived CDR1 and CDR2 are LNHNV and YYDKDF (reference sequence). Using reference TRBV15 and TRBJ2-7 for the parts outside the CDR3, the full variable domain is DAMVIQNPRYQVTQFGKPVTLSCSQTLNHNVMYWYQQKSSQAPKLLFHYYDKDFNNEADTPDNFQSRRPNTSFCFLDIRSPGLGDTAMYLCATSRDGTAPGEQYFGPGTRLTVT.

The chain links TRBV6-2 or TRBV6-3 to TRBJ1-1, with 11 bases aligning to TRBD1. Germline-derived CDR1 and CDR2 are MNHEY and SVGEGT. The J segment lost 5 bases and the V segment lost 6 bases, leaving 8 bases of the junction unmatched. This CDR3 contains 15 residues. The CDR3 DNA reads as TGTGCCAGCAGCCGGTGGACAGGGGGCGAAACTGAAGCTTTCTTT. Translation gives CASSRWTGGETEAFF.

The genes are TRBV10-2 and TRBJ2-5, with 11 bases aligning to TRBD1. Looked up from germline, CDR1 is WSHSY and CDR2 is SAAADI. This CDR3 region has 16 residues. Losses at the gene ends were 2 bases for V and 5 bases for J; bases not matched to a gene: 7. CDR3 loop: CASSEIPGTGGETQYF. CDR3 DNA sequence: TGCGCCAGCAGTGAGATTCCCGGGACAGGGGGGGAGACCCAGTACTTC.

The gene calls are TRBV5-1 and TRBJ1-2, with 12 bases fitting TRBD1. This CDR3 is 15 amino acids long. CDR1 is SGHRS, CDR2 YFSETQ, per germline. Trimming removed 3 bases from V and 5 bases from J; junction bases left unmatched: 5. CDR3 sequence: CASSYGTGGGYGYTF. The CDR3 DNA sequence: TGCGCCAGCAGCTATGGGACAGGGGGCGGGTATGGCTACACCTTC.

This clone was detected once. The chain links TRBV6-5 to TRBJ2-1, with D hard to call. The CDR3 totals 13 residues. Deletions cut 0 bases from V and 6 bases from J, with 6 bases between. CDR1 and CDR2 (germline): MNHEY, SVGAGI. The CDR3 region is CASSYSTSNEQFF. For the CDR3, the DNA is TGTGCCAGCAGTTACTCTACCAGCAATGAGCAGTTCTTC.

V and J are TRBV4-2 and TRBJ1-2; D is possibly TRBD1 (5 bases). V was pared by 0 bases and J by 4 bases, with 12 bases between. CDR1 is LGHNA and CDR2 is YNFKEQ in the germline V gene. The CDR3 is made up of 15 amino acids. In nucleotides, the CDR3 is TGTGCCAGCAGCCAAGATAAGGGGTATGGCTATGGCTACACCTTC. The encoded protein is CASSQDKGYGYGYTF.

The chain uses TRBV5-8 and TRBJ1-5, with D hard to call. The CDR3 totals 16 residues. V lost 4 bases and J lost 2, with 16 bases in between. CDR1 is SGHTS, CDR2 YDEGEE, per germline. CDR3 sequence reads: CASSPGTGSGNQPQHF. DNA for the CDR3: TGTGCCAGCAGCCCCGGAACCGGGTCGGGCAATCAGCCCCAGCATTTT.

The chain employs TRBV19 and TRBJ2-7; maybe TRBD2 (5 bases). Germline assignment: CDR1 LNHDA and CDR2 SQIVND (reference sequence). The germline V and J ends were trimmed by 3 bases and 0 bases, with 12 bases remaining between them. The CDR3 is made up of 15 amino acids. DNA of the CDR3: TGTGCCAGTAGTATGGGCGGGCTACGCTCCTACGAGCAGTACTTC. Amino acids: CASSMGGLRSYEQYF.

V usage is TRBV2 and J usage is TRBJ2-2; 7 positions match TRBD1. From germline, CDR1 is SNHLY and CDR2 FYNNEI. The V segment lost 5 bases and the J segment 4 bases; nucleotides outside the gene matches: 7. This CDR3 has 15 amino acids. The CDR3 nucleotides read TGTGCCAGCAGTAACAGGGGCAGGAGCACCGGGGAGCTGTTTTTT. Its protein is CASSNRGRSTGELFF. The full variable domain, rest sourced from reference TRBV2 and TRBJ2-2, is EPEVTQTPSHQVTQMGQEVILRCVPISNHLYFYWYRQILGQKVEFLVSFYNNEISEKSEIFDDQFSVERPDGSNFTLKIRSTKLEDSAMYFCASSNRGRSTGELFFGEGSRLTVL.

The V call is TRBV11-2, the J call TRBJ1-5; a weak D match, TRBD1 (6 bases). V gave up 5 bases and J gave up 7 bases, with 12 bases separating them. Germline V gives CDR1 SGHAT, CDR2 FQNNGV. The CDR3 length is 13 residues. CDR3 bases: TGTGCCAGCAGCGCATGGGGGGGCCAGCCCCAGCATTTT. Translated, it gives CASSAWGGQPQHF.

The chain couples TRBV9 to TRBJ2-7; 9 nucleotides line up with TRBD1. Unmatched junction bases numbered 7, after V lost 3 bases and J lost 3 bases. Germline V gives CDR1 SGDLS, CDR2 YYNGEE. This CDR3 contains 15 residues. The CDR3 sequence is CASSASGTGSYEQYF. CDR3 bases: TGTGCCAGCAGCGCTTCCGGGACAGGGAGCTACGAGCAGTACTTC.

The V gene is TRBV4-1, the J gene TRBJ2-1; D not resolved. Germline CDR1 MGHRA, CDR2 YSYEKL. Trimming took 4 bases from V and 7 from J, leaving 17 bases between them. This CDR3 comprises 15 residues. The CDR3 loop is CASSRLSVPRNEQFF. The CDR3 DNA follows: TGCGCCAGCAGCCGGCTTAGTGTACCTAGGAATGAGCAGTTCTTC.

The V call is TRBV2, the J call TRBJ1-4; D perhaps matches TRBD1 (6 bases). Trimming left V 6 bases short and J 8 bases short, with 10 bases between. There are 12 residues in the CDR3. Germline CDR1 is SNHLY and CDR2 is FYNNEI. The CDR3 nucleotides are TGTGCCAGCAGAACAGGGCCCGAAAAACTGTTTTTT. Amino acids: CASRTGPEKLFF.

The chain's CDR3 is CASSENRDTQYF. CDR3 in DNA: TGTGCCAGCAGTGAAAATCGGGATACGCAGTATTTT. J is TRBJ2-3 and V is TRBV6-1; D gene ambiguous. Trimming left V 2 bases short and J 6 bases short, with 6 bases between. From germline, CDR1 is MNHNS and CDR2 SASEGT. The CDR3 spans 12 residues.

The rearrangement links TRBV2 to TRBJ1-5; possible D gene TRBD1, 5 bases. V was clipped by 4 bases and J by 2 bases, with 12 bases between them. In germline, CDR1 is SNHLY, CDR2 FYNNEI. This CDR3 region has 15 residues. CDR3 coding DNA: TGTGCCAGCAGTGCCGTAGGGGTTGGCAATCAGCCCCAGCATTTT. This translates into CASSAVGVGNQPQHF.

CDR3 protein: CASSPPSQYNEKLFF. The CDR3 DNA reads as TGTGCCAGCTCACCACCATCCCAGTATAATGAAAAACTGTTTTTT. The rearrangement uses TRBV18 and TRBJ1-4; D gene uncertain. The V end lost 0 bases, the J end lost 4 bases, and 9 bases lay between the germline ends. The CDR3 totals 15 residues. Germline V lookup: CDR1 KGHSH, CDR2 LQKENI.